The subject of this entry is one T cell receptor beta chain. The source of the sample is a study of shared clonotypes between healthy human individuals. The naive CD8 fraction comprised CD45RO-negative cells positively selected for CCR7 and excluded terminally differentiated effector memory CD45RA+ cells. Participating donors were healthy, HIV-negative adults free of recent acute infections or vaccinations. Germline-derived CDR1 and CDR2 are KGHSY and FQNENV. Trimming shortened V by 1 base and J by 0 bases, and 12 bases separated the two germline ends. The CDR3 loop spans 16 amino acids. Method: immunoSEQ multiplex PCR; TCRdb's copy keeps in-frame clones and lacks some. Among roughly 2.1 million clones listed, approximately 94% were seen once.

What was sequenced was naive CD8+ T cells from PBMCs. The source is a man aged 18 to 30 in good health. Some clones in this sample may be carry-over from other donors' samples. The chain couples TRBV16 to TRBJ1-2; D is undetermined. The CDR3 here is CASSQFVFGSNYGYTF. DNA of the CDR3: TGTGCCAGCAGCCAATTTGTCTTCGGCTCTAACTATGGCTACACCTTC.